The sequence of this TCR beta chain was determined in a study of T cell repertoires in ileal Crohn's disease. Study-level findings and limits: High-frequency clones were more common in sorted CD8 than CD4 cells.

As to this clone: Its antigen is currently unknown. At one end the junction does not follow the germline gene, possibly because of a read error.

This CDR3 is 9 amino acids long. Germline V gene lookup returns CDR1 DFQATT and CDR2 SNEGSKA (reference sequence). Sequenced by immunoSEQ multiplex PCR; TCRdb stores in-frame clones only, minus some. The profile covers about 17,000 clones, with approximately 60% appearing a single time and less than 7.5% taken by the ten largest. This TCR was recovered from an adult with Crohn's disease. This rearrangement joins TRBV20-1 to TRBJ2-3, with 7 bases matching TRBD2. The sample consisted of ileal tissue. CDR3 nucleotides: TGTGGAGCGGGGCATACGCAGTATTTT. Translating gives CGAGHTQYF.